These 3 T cell receptor beta chains came from one sample sequenced in a study of human T cells and chemical hapten exposure. TCRdb processed the RACE reads anew with MiXCR; each CDR3 protein has one entry. The sample carries roughly 50,000 distinct CDR3 sequences, around 10% recorded once. Time point reported: pre-sensitization, week 0. The treatment denotes: therapeutic diphenylcyclopropenone sensitization with weekly scalp DPC. The starting material was whole blood, obtained in connection with sensitization to the hapten diphenylcyclopropenone (DPC). The receptors here all came from a man aged 35 to 55 with alopecia areata. Some clones in this sample may be carry-over from other donors' samples.

There are a few counts of this clonotype. The J gene is TRBJ2-7, the V gene TRBV29-1, with 8 positions matching TRBD2. This CDR3 has 13 amino acids. Germline CDR1 reads SQVTM; CDR2 reads ANQGSEA. J was trimmed by 2 bases and V by 5 bases; bases with no gene match: 5. The CDR3 region is CSVRASGPYEQYF. The CDR3 DNA follows: TGCAGCGTTCGCGCTAGCGGGCCCTACGAGCAGTACTTC.

This clonotype was seen a few times. CDR3 sequence: CASSFRAGRTDTQYF. CDR3 DNA: TGTGCCAGCAGCTTTCGGGCGGGCCGCACAGATACGCAGTATTTT. The V and J genes are TRBV7-2 and TRBJ2-3, with TRBD2 as a possible D gene (5 bases). The CDR3 spans 15 residues. V lost 3 bases and J 1 base, leaving 11 bases between the germline ends. Looked up from germline, CDR1 is SGHTA and CDR2 is FQGNSA.

This clonotype was picked up a small number of times. The chain employs TRBV5-4 and TRBJ2-1; D assignment may be TRBD1 or TRBD2 (5 bases each). Looked up from germline, CDR1 is SGHNT and CDR2 is YYREEE (reference sequence). The CDR3 has 15 residues. Trimming cost V 4 bases and J 2 bases, with 13 bases left between them. DNA for the CDR3: TGTGCCAGCAGCCTCCCCGGGGACCCCTACAATGAGCAGTTCTTC. Protein sequence: CASSLPGDPYNEQFF.